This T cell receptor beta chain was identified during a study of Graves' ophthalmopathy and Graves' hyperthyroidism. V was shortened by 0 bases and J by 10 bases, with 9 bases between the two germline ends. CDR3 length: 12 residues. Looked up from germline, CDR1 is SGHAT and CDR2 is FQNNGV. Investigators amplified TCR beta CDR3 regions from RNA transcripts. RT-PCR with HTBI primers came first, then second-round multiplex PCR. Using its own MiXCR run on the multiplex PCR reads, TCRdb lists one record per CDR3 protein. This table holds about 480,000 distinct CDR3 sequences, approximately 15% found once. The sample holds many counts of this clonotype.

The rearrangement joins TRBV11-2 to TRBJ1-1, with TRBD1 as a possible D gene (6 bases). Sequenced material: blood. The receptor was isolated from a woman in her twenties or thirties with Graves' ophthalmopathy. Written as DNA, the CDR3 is TGTGCCAGCAGCTTAGAGTGGGGGCGAGCTTTCTTT. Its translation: CASSLEWGRAFF.